This T cell receptor (beta chain) was identified during a study of post-analysis software for immune sequencing data. Study-level findings and limits: For normalized Chao1 diversity, multiple sclerosis patients scored significantly lower than controls did.

Every TCR beta cDNA library bore unique molecular identifiers. One entry per CDR3 protein results from TCRdb running MiXCR on the PCR reads. The repertoire holds 820,000 or so distinct CDR3 sequences, with approximately 53% as singletons. Regarding this clonotype: Its antigen is as yet unknown.

Sequencing was carried out using blood. This TCR came from a girl aged 5-17 years with multiple sclerosis.

The CDR3: CSAESGQGGNEQYF. The CDR3 nucleotides read TGCAGCGCCGAGTCGGGACAGGGTGGTAACGAGCAGTACTTC. J is TRBJ2-7 and V is TRBV29-1; 9 positions agree with TRBD1. The V gene end was trimmed by 7 bases and the J gene end by 5 bases; junction bases not matched to a gene: 12. Germline-derived CDR1 and CDR2 are SQVTM and ANQGSEA. The CDR3 has 14 residues.